This T cell receptor (beta chain) appears in the sequencing data of a study of shared clonotypes between healthy human individuals. Whole-study context: For every donor, three CD4 naive, three CD4 memory, two CD8 naive and one CD8 memory plates were used. Study-level points and caveats: Clonotypes that were shared across a handful of donors made up around 4.6% of naive CD4 clonotypes.

Remarks on this clone: Its specificity is unknown.

This table comes from immunoSEQ multiplex PCR, and its TCRdb copy is limited to in-frame clones, with some not included. The data contain 550,000 to 800,000 clones, about 74% of them seen just once; the ten biggest clones take up roughly 1.7%. Negatively enriched CD4+ T cells were divided by CD45RA into naive and memory. The germline V and J ends were trimmed by 3 bases and 2 bases, with 7 bases remaining between them. This CDR3 region has 13 residues. Per germline, CDR1 LGHNT and CDR2 FRNRAP. This rearrangement joins TRBV12-5 to TRBJ1-1; the D gene is possibly TRBD1 (5 bases). The sample taken for sequencing was memory CD4+ T cells sorted from blood. As for subset: CD45RA-negative fraction. The sequence derives from a woman aged 25 to 39 in good health. The CDR3 coding sequence is TGTGCTAGTGGTTTTGGGGGTAACACTGAAGCTTTCTTT. Translated, it gives CASGFGGNTEAFF.